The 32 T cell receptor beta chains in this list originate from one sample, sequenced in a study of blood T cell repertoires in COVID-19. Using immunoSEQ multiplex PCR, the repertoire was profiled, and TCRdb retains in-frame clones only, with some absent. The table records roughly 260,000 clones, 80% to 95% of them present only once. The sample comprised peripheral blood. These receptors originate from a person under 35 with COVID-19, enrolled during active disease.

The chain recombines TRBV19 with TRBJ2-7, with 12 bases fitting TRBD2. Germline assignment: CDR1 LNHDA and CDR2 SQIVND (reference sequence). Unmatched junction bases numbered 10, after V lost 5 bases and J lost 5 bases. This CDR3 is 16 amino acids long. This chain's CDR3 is CASSVGTSGSRDEQYF. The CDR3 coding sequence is TGTGCCAGTAGTGTCGGGACTAGCGGGTCTCGAGACGAGCAGTACTTC.

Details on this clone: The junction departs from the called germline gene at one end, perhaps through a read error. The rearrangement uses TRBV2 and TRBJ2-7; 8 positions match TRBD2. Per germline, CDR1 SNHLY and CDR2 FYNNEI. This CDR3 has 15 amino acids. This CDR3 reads CASRERELIPYEQYF. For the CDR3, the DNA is TGTGCCAGCCGTGAGCGGGAGTTGATCCCCTACGAGCAGTACTTC.

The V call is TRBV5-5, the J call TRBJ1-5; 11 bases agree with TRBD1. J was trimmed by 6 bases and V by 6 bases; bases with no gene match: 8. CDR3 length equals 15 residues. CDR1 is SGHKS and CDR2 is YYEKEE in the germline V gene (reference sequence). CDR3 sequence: CASTREGTGGQPQHF. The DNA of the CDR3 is TGTGCCAGCACCCGGGAGGGGACAGGGGGTCAGCCCCAGCATTTT.

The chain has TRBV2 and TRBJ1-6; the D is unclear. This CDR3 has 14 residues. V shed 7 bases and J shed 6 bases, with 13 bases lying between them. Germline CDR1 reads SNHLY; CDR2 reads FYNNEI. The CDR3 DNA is TGTGCCAGCAATCGGGGTTGGGGTAATTCACCCCTCCACTTT. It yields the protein CASNRGWGNSPLHF.

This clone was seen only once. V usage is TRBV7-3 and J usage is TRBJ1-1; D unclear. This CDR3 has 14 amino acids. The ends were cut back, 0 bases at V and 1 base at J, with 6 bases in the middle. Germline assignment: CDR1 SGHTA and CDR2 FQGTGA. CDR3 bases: TGTGCCAGCAGCTTAACACTAGGGAACACTGAAGCTTTCTTT. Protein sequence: CASSLTLGNTEAFF.

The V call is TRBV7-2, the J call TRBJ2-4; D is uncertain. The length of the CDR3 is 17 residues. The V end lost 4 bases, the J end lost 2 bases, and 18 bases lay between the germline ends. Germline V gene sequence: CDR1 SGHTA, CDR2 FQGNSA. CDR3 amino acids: CASSSVASLASKNIQYF. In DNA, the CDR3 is TGTGCCAGCAGCTCCGTAGCCTCCCTGGCCTCCAAAAACATTCAGTACTTC.

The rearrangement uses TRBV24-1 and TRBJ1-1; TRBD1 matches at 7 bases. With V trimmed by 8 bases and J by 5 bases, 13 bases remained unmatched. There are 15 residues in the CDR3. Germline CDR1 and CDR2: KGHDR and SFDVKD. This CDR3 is CATKPTGRDRTEAFF. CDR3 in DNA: TGTGCCACCAAACCGACAGGGCGGGATAGGACTGAAGCTTTCTTT.

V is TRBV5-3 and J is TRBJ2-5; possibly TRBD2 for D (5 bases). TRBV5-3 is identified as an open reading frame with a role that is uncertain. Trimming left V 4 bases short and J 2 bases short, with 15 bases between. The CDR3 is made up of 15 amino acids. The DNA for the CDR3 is TGTGCCAGAAGCCGGGATCCGGGCAGGCAAGAGACCCAGTACTTC. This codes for CARSRDPGRQETQYF.

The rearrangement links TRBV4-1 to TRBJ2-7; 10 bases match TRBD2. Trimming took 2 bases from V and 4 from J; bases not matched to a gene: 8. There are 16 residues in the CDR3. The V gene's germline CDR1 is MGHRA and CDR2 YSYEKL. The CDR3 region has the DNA TGCGCCAGCAGCCAACCACTAGCGGGAAGAACGTACGAGCAGTACTTC. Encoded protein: CASSQPLAGRTYEQYF.

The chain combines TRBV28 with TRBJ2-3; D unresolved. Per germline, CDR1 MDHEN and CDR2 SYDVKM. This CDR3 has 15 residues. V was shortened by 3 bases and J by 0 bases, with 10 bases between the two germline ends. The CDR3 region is CASSFRYSSTDTQYF. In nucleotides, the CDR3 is TGTGCCAGCAGTTTCCGGTACTCTAGCACAGATACGCAGTATTTT.

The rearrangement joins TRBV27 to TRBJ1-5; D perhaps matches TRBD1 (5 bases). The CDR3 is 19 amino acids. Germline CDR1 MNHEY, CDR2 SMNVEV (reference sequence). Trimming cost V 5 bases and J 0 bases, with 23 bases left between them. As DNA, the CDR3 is TGTGCCAGCAGTCCTCTATCGACAGCCAAAACTGATAGCAATCAGCCCCAGCATTTT. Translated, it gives CASSPLSTAKTDSNQPQHF.

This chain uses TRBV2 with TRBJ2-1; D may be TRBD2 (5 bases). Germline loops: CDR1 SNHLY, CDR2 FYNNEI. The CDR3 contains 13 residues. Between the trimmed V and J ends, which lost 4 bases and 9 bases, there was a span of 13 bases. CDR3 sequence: CASSGDYEGEQFF. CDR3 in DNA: TGTGCCAGCAGTGGAGACTACGAGGGTGAGCAGTTCTTC. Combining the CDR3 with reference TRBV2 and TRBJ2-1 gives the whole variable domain EPEVTQTPSHQVTQMGQEVILRCVPISNHLYFYWYRQILGQKVEFLVSFYNNEISEKSEIFDDQFSVERPDGSNFTLKIRSTKLEDSAMYFCASSGDYEGEQFFGPGTRLTVL.

DNA for the CDR3: TGTGCCAGCGGACAGGGGGCGCAATTAGAGCAGTACTTC. Its translation: CASGQGAQLEQYF. The chain has TRBV6-5 and TRBJ2-7; 11 positions agree with TRBD1. This CDR3 is 13 amino acids long. V dropped 8 bases and J dropped 7; count of bases not matched to a gene: 7. Germline V gives CDR1 MNHEY, CDR2 SVGAGI.

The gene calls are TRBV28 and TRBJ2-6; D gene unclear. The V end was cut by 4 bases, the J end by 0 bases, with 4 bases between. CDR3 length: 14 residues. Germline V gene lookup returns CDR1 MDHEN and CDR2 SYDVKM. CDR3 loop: CASSWHSGANVLTF. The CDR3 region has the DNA TGTGCCAGCAGTTGGCACTCTGGGGCCAACGTCCTGACTTTC.

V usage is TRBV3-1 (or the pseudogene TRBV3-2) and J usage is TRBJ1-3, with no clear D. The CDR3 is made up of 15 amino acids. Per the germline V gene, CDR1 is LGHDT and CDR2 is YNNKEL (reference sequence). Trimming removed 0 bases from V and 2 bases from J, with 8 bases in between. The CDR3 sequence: CASSQDQVPGNTIYF. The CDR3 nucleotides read TGTGCCAGCAGCCAAGACCAGGTTCCTGGAAACACCATATATTTT.

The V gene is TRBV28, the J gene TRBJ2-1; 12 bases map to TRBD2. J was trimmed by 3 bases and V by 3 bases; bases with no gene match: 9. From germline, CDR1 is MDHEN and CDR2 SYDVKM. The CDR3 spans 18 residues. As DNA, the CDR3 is TGTGCCAGCAGTTTCTTCTCGCTAGCGGGAGGGATCTACAATGAGCAGTTCTTC. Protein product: CASSFFSLAGGIYNEQFF.

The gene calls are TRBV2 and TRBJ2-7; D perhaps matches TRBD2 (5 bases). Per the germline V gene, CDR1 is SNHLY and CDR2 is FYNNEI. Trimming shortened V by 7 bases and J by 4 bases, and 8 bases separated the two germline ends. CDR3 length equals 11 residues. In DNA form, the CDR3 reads TGTGCCAGCACCCGGGAATACGAGCAGTACTTC. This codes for CASTREYEQYF.

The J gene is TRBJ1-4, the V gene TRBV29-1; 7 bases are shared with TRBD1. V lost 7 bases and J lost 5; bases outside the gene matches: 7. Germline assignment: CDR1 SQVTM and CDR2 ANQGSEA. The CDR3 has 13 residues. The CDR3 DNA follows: TGCAGCGCTTACCCGACAGGGAATGAAAAACTGTTTTTT. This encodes CSAYPTGNEKLFF.

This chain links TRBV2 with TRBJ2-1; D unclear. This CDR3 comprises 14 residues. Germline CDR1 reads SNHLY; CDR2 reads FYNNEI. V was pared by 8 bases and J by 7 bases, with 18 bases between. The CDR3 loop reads CASLREEFGNEQFF. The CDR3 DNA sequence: TGTGCCAGCCTCCGCGAGGAGTTTGGGAATGAGCAGTTCTTC.

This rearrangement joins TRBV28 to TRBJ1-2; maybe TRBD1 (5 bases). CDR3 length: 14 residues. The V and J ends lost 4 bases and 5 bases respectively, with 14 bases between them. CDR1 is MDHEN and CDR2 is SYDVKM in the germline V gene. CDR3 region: CASSYRQLLYGYTF. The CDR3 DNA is TGTGCCAGCAGTTACAGACAGCTTCTGTATGGCTACACCTTC.

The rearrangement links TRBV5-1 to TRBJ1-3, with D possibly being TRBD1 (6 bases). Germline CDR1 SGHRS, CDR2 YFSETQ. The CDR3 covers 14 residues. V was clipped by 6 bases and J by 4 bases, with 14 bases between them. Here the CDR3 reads CASTPGGQGNTIYF. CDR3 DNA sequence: TGCGCCAGCACCCCAGGAGGACAGGGAAACACCATATATTTT.

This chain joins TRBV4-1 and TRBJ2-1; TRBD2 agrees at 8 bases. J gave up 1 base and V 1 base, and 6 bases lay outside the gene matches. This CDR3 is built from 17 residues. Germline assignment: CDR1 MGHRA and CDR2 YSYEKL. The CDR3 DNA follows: TGCGCCAGCAGCCAAGTTTTTAGCGGGACTTCCTACAATGAGCAGTTCTTC. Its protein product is CASSQVFSGTSYNEQFF.

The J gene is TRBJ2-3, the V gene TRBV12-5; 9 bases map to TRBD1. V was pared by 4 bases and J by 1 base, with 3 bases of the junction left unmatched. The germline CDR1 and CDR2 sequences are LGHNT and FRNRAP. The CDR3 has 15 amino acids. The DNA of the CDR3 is TGTGCTAGTGGTTCGGGACAGGGAGGCACAGATACGCAGTATTTT. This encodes CASGSGQGGTDTQYF.

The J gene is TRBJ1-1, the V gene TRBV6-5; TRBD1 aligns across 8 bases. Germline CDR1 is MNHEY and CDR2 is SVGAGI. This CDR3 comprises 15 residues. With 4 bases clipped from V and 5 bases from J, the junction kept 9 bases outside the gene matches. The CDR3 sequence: CASSFNGQGLTEAFF. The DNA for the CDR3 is TGTGCCAGCAGTTTCAACGGACAGGGTTTAACTGAAGCTTTCTTT.

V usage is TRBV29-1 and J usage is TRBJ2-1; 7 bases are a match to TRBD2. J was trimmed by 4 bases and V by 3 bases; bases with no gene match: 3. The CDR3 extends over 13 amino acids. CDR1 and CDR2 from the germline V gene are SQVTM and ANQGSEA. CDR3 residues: CSVEGLLYNEQFF. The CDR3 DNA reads TGCAGCGTTGAGGGACTACTTTACAATGAGCAGTTCTTC.

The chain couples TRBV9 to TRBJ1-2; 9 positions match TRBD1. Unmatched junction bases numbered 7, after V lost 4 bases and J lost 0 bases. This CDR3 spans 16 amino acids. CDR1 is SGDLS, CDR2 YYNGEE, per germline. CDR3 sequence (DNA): TGTGCCAGCAGCCCCGGACAGGGGATTACTAACTATGGCTACACCTTC. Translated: CASSPGQGITNYGYTF.

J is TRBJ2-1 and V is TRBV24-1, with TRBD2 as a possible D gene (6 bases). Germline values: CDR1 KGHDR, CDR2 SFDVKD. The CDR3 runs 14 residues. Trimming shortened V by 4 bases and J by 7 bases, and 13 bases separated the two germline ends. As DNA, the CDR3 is TGTGCCACCAGTGAGGGGGGATCGGGGAATGAGCAGTTCTTC. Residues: CATSEGGSGNEQFF.

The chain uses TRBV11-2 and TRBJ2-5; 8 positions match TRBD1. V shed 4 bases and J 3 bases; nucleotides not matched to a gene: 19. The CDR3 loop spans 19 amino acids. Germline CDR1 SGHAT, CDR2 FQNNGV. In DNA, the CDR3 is TGTGCCAGCAGCTCCTCCGCAGGGGGCGGGTATAGCGGAGAAGAGACCCAGTACTTC. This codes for CASSSSAGGGYSGEETQYF.

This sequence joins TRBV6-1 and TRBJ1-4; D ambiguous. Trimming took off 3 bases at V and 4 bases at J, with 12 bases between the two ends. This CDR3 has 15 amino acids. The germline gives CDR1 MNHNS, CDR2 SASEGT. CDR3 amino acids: CASSDGEDYNEKLFF. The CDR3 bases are TGTGCCAGCAGTGACGGGGAGGACTATAATGAAAAACTGTTTTTT.

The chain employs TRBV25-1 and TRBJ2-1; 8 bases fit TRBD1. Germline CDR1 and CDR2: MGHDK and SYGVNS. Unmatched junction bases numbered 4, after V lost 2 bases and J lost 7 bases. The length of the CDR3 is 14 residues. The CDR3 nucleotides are TGTGCCAGCAGTGAAATACGACAGGGGAATGAGCAGTTCTTC. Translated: CASSEIRQGNEQFF.

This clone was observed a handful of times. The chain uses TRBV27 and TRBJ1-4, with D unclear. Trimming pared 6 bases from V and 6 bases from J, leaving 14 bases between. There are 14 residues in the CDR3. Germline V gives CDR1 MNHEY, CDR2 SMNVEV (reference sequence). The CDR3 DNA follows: TGTGCCAGCAGCAAGACTGGAGGAGATGAAAAACTGTTTTTT. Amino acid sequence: CASSKTGGDEKLFF.

CDR3 DNA sequence: TGTGCCAGCAGCCCCGGGACTAGGGGTACCGGGGAGCTGTTTTTT. Amino acid sequence: CASSPGTRGTGELFF. This chain connects TRBV7-9 to TRBJ2-2; 8 bases are a match to TRBD2. This CDR3 comprises 15 residues. After removal of 5 bases from V and 5 bases from J, the junction contained 7 bases not matched to a gene. Germline V gene data show CDR1 as SEHNR and CDR2 as FQNEAQ (reference sequence).